This T cell receptor (beta chain) was sequenced during a study of CDR3 diversity in severe acne. TCRdb reprocessed the PCR reads via MiXCR and lists one record per CDR3 protein. Altogether approximately 79,000 distinct CDR3 sequences are present, about 50% being singletons, with the ten largest covering around a tenth. The CDR3 consists of 19 residues. The V gene lost 4 bases and the J gene lost 7 bases, with 29 bases spanning the gap. Germline V gives CDR1 LNHDA, CDR2 SQIVND (reference sequence). This clonotype occurred a few times. The gene calls are TRBV19 and TRBJ1-3; D is possibly TRBD1 (5 bases). The TCR comes from a male donor in good health, serving as a control. The source material was blood. CDR3: CASSTPSWEGDSAENTIYF. In DNA, the CDR3 is TGTGCCAGTAGTACCCCGAGTTGGGAAGGGGATTCCGCCGAGAACACCATATATTTT.